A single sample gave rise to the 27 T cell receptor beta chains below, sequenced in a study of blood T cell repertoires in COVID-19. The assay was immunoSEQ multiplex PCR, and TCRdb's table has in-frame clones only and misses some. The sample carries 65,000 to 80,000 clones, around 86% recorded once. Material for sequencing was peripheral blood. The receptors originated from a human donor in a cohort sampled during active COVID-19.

The CDR3, as DNA: TGTGCCAGCAGTTACGAGGGGACTAATGGCTACACCTTC. The encoded protein is CASSYEGTNGYTF. The gene calls are TRBV6-5 and TRBJ1-2; D possibly corresponds to TRBD1 (5 bases). V lost 2 bases and J lost 6, with 10 bases in between. The germline gives CDR1 MNHEY, CDR2 SVGAGI. The CDR3 is 13 amino acids.

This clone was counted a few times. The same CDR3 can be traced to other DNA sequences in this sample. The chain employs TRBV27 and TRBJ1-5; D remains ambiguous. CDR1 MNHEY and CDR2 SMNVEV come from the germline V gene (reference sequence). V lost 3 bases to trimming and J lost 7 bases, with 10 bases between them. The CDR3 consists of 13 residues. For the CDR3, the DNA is TGTGCCAGCAGTTTCCAGGTAGGACAGCCCCAGCATTTT. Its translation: CASSFQVGQPQHF.

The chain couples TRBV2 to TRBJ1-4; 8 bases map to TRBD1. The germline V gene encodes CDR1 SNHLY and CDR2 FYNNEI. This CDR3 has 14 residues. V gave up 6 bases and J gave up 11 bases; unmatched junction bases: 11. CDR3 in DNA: TGTGCCAGCAGCAGGACAGGGTCCACCACTAAACTGTTTTTT. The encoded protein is CASSRTGSTTKLFF.

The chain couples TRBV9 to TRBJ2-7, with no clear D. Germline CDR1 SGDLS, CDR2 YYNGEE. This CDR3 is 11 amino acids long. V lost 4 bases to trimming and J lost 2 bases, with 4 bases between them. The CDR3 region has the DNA TGTGCCAGCAGCCCCGCCTACGAGCAGTACTTC. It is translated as CASSPAYEQYF.

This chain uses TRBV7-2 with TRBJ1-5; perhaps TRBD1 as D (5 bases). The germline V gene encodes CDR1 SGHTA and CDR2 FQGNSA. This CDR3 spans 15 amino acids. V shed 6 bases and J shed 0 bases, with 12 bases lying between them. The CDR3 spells CASSQGVGSNQPQHF. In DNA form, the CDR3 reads TGTGCCAGCAGTCAAGGGGTCGGTAGCAATCAGCCCCAGCATTTT.

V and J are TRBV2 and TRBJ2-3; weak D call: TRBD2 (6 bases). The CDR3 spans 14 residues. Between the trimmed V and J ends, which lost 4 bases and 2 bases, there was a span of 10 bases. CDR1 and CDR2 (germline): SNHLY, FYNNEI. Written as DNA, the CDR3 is TGTGCCAGCAGTGGGAGGGGCTTCACAGATACGCAGTATTTT. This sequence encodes CASSGRGFTDTQYF.

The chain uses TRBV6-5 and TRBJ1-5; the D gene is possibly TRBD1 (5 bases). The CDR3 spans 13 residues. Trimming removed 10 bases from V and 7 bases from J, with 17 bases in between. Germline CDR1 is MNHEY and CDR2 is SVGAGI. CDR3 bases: TGTGCCATTGCGGTAGGGGCGGGGCAGCCCCAGCATTTT. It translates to CAIAVGAGQPQHF.

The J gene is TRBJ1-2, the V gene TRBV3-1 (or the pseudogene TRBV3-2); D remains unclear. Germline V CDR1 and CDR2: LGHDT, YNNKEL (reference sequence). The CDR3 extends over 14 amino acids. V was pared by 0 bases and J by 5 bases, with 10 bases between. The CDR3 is CASSQDLSGYGYTF. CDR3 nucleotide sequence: TGTGCCAGCAGCCAAGATCTTTCGGGGTATGGCTACACCTTC.

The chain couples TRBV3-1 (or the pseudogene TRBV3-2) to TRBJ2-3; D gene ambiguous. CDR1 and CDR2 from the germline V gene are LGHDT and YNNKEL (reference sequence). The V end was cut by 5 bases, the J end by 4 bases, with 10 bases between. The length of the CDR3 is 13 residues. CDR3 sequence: CASSARPADTQYF. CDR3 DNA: TGTGCCAGCAGCGCACGCCCGGCAGATACGCAGTATTTT.

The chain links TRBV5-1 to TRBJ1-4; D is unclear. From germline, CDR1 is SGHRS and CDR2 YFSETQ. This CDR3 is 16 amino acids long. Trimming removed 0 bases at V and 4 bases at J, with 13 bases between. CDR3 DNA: TGCGCCAGCAGCTTGGGGGCGGGATTGAGTAATGAAAAACTGTTTTTT. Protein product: CASSLGAGLSNEKLFF.

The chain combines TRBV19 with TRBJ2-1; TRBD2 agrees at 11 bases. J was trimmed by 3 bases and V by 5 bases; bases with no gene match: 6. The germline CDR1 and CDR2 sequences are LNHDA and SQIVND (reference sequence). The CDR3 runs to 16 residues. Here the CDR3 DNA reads TGTGCCAGTAGTCGCCCAGGGACTAGCGGCTACAATGAGCAGTTCTTC. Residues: CASSRPGTSGYNEQFF.

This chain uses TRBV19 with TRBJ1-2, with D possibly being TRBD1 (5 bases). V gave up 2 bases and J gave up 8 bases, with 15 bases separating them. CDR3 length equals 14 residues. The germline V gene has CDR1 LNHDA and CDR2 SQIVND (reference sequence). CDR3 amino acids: CASSIQVQGGGYTF. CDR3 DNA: TGTGCCAGTAGTATACAGGTCCAGGGAGGAGGCTACACCTTC.

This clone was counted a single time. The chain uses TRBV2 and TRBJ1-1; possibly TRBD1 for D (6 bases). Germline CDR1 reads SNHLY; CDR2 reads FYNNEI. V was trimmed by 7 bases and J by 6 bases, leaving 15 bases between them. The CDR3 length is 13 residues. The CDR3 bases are TGTGCCAGCAACTTACAGGGAAGGGCTGAAGCTTTCTTT. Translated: CASNLQGRAEAFF.

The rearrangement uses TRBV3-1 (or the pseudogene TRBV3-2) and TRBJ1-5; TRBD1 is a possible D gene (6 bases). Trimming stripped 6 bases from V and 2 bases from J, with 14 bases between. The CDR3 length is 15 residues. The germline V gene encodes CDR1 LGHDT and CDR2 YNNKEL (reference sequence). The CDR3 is CASSPTGYRNQPQHF. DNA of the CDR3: TGTGCCAGCAGTCCTACAGGGTACCGCAATCAGCCCCAGCATTTT.

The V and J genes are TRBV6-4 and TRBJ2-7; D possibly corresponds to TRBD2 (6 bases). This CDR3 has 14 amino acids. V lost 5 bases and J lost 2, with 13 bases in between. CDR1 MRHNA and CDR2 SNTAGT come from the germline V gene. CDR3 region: CASSPMGGAYEQYF. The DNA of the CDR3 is TGTGCCAGCAGTCCCATGGGGGGTGCCTACGAGCAGTACTTC.

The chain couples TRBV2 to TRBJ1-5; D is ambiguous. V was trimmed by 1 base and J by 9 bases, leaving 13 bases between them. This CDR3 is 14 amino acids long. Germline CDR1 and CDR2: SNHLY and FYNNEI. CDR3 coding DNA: TGTGCCAGCAGTGAAGAGGCAGGCCTCGCGCCCCAGCATTTT. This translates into CASSEEAGLAPQHF. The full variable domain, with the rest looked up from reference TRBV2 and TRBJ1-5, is EPEVTQTPSHQVTQMGQEVILRCVPISNHLYFYWYRQILGQKVEFLVSFYNNEISEKSEIFDDQFSVERPDGSNFTLKIRSTKLEDSAMYFCASSEEAGLAPQHFGDGTRLSIL.

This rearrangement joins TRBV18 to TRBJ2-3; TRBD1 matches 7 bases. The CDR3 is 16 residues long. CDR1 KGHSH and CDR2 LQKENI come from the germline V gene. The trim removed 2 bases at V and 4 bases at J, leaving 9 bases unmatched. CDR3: CASSPIEGGGADTQYF. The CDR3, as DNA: TGTGCCAGCTCACCAATCGAAGGGGGCGGCGCAGATACGCAGTATTTT.

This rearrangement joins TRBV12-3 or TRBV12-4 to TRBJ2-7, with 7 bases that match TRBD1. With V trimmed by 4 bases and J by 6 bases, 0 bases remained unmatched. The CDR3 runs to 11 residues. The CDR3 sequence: CASSYRGEQYF. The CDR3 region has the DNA TGTGCCAGCAGTTACAGGGGCGAGCAGTACTTC.

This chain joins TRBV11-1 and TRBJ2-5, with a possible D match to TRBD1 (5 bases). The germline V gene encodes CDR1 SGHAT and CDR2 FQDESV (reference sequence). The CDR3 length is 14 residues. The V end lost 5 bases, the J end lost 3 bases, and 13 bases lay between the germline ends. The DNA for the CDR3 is TGTGCCAGCAGCGCAGCCGACAGAAAAGAGACCCAGTACTTC. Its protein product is CASSAADRKETQYF.

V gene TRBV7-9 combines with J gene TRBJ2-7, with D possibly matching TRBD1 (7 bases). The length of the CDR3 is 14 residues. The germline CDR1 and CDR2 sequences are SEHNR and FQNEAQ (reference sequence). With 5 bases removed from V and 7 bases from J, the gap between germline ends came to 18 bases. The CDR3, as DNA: TGTGCCAGCAGCCAGGGGGGTCACAGGGCGGAGCAGTACTTC. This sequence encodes CASSQGGHRAEQYF.

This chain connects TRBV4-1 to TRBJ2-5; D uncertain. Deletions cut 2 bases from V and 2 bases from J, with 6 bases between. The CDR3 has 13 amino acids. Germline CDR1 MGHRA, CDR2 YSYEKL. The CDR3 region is CASSQYLQETQYF. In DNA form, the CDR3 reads TGCGCCAGCAGCCAATATCTTCAAGAGACCCAGTACTTC.

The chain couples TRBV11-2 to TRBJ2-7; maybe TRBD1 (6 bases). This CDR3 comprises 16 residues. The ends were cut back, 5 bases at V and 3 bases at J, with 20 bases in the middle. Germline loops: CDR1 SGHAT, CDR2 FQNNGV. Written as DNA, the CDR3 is TGTGCCAGCAGCCGCGTCGTGTGGGGGCTGGGCTACGAGCAGTACTTC. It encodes CASSRVVWGLGYEQYF.

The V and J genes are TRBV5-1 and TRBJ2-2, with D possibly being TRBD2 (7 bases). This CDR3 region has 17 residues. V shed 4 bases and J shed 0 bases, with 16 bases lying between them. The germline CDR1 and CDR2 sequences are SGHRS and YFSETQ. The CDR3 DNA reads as TGCGCCAGCAGCCCCGGAGGGGGGGACGCGAACACCGGGGAGCTGTTTTTT. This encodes CASSPGGGDANTGELFF.

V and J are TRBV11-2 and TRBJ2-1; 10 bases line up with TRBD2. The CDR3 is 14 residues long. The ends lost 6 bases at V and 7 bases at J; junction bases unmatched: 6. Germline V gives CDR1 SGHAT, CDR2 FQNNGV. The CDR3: CASRKLAGYNEQFF. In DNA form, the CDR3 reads TGTGCCAGCAGGAAACTAGCGGGGTATAATGAGCAGTTCTTC.

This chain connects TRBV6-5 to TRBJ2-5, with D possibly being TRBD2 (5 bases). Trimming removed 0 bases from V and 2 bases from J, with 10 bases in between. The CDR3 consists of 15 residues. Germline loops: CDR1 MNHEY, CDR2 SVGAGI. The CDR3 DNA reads TGTGCCAGCAGTTACTCTCCGCCGGGGCAAGAGACCCAGTACTTC. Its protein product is CASSYSPPGQETQYF.

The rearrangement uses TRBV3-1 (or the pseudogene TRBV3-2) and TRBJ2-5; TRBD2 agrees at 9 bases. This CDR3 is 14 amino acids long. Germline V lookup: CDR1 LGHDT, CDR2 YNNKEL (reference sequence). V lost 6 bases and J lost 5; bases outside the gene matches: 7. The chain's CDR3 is CASRISGGPETQYF. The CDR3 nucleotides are TGTGCCAGCAGGATTAGCGGGGGCCCGGAGACCCAGTACTTC.

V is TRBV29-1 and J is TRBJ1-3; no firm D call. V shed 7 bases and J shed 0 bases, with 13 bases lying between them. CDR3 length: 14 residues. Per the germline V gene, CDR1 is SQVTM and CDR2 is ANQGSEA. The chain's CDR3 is CSAQIGSSGNTIYF. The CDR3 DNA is TGCAGCGCACAAATAGGGAGCTCTGGAAACACCATATATTTT. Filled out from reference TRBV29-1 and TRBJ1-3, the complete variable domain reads SAVISQKPSRDICQRGTSLTIQCQVDSQVTMMFWYRQQPGQSLTLIATANQGSEATYESGFVIDKFPISRPNLTFSTLTVSNMSPEDSSIYLCSAQIGSSGNTIYFGEGSWLTVV.